The 12 T cell receptor beta chains presented below share a single source sample, sequenced in a study of cytomegalovirus exposure and HLA in healthy donors. PCR amplification relied on 60 Vbeta primers (plus 13 Jbeta primers). TCRdb keeps only in-frame clones here, not all; method: immunoSEQ multiplex PCR. The table includes some 140,000 clones, roughly 80% detected once. Input material: PBMCs. The receptor set was obtained from a woman between 50 and 59 years old in good health and CMV-seropositive.

This rearrangement joins TRBV7-2 to TRBJ2-1; tentative D call: TRBD1 (6 bases). Trimming removed 6 bases at V and 7 bases at J, with 16 bases between. The germline gives CDR1 SGHTA, CDR2 FQGNSA. There are 14 residues in the CDR3. The CDR3 sequence is CASSIRGSWNEQFF. The CDR3 coding sequence is TGTGCCAGCAGTATCAGGGGAAGTTGGAATGAGCAGTTCTTC.

This chain links TRBV19 with TRBJ1-4; 9 bases agree with TRBD1. V shed 7 bases and J 8 bases; nucleotides not matched to a gene: 8. CDR1 is LNHDA and CDR2 is SQIVND in the germline V gene (reference sequence). This CDR3 spans 14 amino acids. The CDR3 protein is CASKRTGAEEKLFF. The CDR3 DNA reads as TGTGCCAGTAAAAGGACAGGGGCGGAAGAAAAACTGTTTTTT.

CDR3 sequence reads: CASSASTAGIYEQYF. The DNA of the CDR3 is TGCGCCAGCAGTGCCTCAACAGCGGGAATCTACGAGCAGTACTTC. J is TRBJ2-7 and V is TRBV4-1; 7 bases are a match to TRBD2. V was pared by 6 bases and J by 3 bases, with 11 bases of the junction left unmatched. Germline assignment: CDR1 MGHRA and CDR2 YSYEKL. The CDR3 has 15 residues.

The J gene is TRBJ2-3, the V gene TRBV29-1, with 9 bases matching TRBD1. From germline, CDR1 is SQVTM and CDR2 ANQGSEA. The CDR3 is 17 residues long. The V gene end was trimmed by 3 bases and the J gene end by 3 bases; junction bases not matched to a gene: 13. The CDR3 region is CSVDGTGGEWRTDTQYF. The DNA for the CDR3 is TGCAGCGTTGACGGAACAGGGGGCGAATGGAGGACAGATACGCAGTATTTT.

This chain joins TRBV4-2 and TRBJ2-6; 8 positions agree with TRBD1. With V trimmed by 0 bases and J by 1 base, 5 bases remained unmatched. CDR3 size: 18 residues. Germline assignment: CDR1 LGHNA and CDR2 YNFKEQ. The CDR3 here is CASSQEVQGASGANVLTF. For the CDR3, the DNA is TGTGCCAGCAGCCAAGAAGTTCAGGGGGCATCTGGGGCCAACGTCCTGACTTTC.

The chain uses TRBV5-6 and TRBJ1-1, with D uncertain. The CDR3 loop spans 15 amino acids. V was pared by 4 bases and J by 6 bases, with 19 bases between. CDR1 and CDR2 from the germline V gene are SGHDT and YYEEEE. The DNA for the CDR3 is TGTGCCAGCAGCGCCTATCCCGAGGAGTTCCCTGAAGCTTTCTTT. This sequence encodes CASSAYPEEFPEAFF.

This chain links TRBV13 with TRBJ1-1; the D gene is possibly TRBD1 (6 bases). The CDR3 is 14 residues long. The ends were cut back, 7 bases at V and 5 bases at J, with 17 bases in the middle. CDR1 and CDR2 (germline): PRHDT, FYEKMQ (reference sequence). This CDR3 reads CASKLGARKTEAFF. The CDR3 nucleotides read TGTGCCAGCAAACTGGGGGCGCGAAAAACTGAAGCTTTCTTT.

The rearrangement uses TRBV11-3 and TRBJ2-3; possible D gene TRBD2, 6 bases. From germline, CDR1 is SGHNT and CDR2 YENEEA. V gave up 2 bases and J gave up 2 bases, with 14 bases separating them. The CDR3 length is 16 residues. The CDR3 DNA is TGTGCCAGCAGCTTAAACGGCGGGGCCGCCACAGATACGCAGTATTTT. It codes for CASSLNGGAATDTQYF.

This clone occurred once. The chain is built from TRBV5-1 and TRBJ2-3, with D perhaps matching TRBD2 (5 bases). The CDR3 has 15 residues. From germline, CDR1 is SGHRS and CDR2 YFSETQ. V lost 4 bases and J lost 0, with 12 bases in between. CDR3 loop: CASSPRVPSTDTQYF. The DNA for the CDR3 is TGCGCCAGCAGCCCGAGGGTGCCTAGCACAGATACGCAGTATTTT.

The chain has TRBV6-5 and TRBJ2-7, with D maybe TRBD2 (5 bases). Germline-derived CDR1 and CDR2 are MNHEY and SVGAGI. The ends were cut back, 7 bases at V and 2 bases at J, with 15 bases in the middle. The CDR3 covers 14 residues. The CDR3 coding sequence is TGTGCCAGCAAGCGGTCCACAAACGCCTACGAGCAGTACTTC. Encoded protein: CASKRSTNAYEQYF.

The V gene is TRBV20-1, the J gene TRBJ2-1; D gene ambiguous. CDR3 length: 11 residues. Germline CDR1 and CDR2: DFQATT and SNEGSKA (reference sequence). Trimming stripped 5 bases from V and 9 bases from J, with 11 bases between. The CDR3 reads CSAPQSSEQFF. The CDR3 DNA is TGCAGTGCTCCACAGTCGAGTGAGCAGTTCTTC.

This sequence joins TRBV5-1 and TRBJ1-3; 9 nucleotides match TRBD1. This CDR3 region has 16 residues. Germline V CDR1 and CDR2: SGHRS, YFSETQ. V shed 4 bases and J 2 bases; nucleotides not matched to a gene: 7. CDR3 in DNA: TGCGCCAGCAGCGGGGACAGGGCCTCGACTGGAAACACCATATATTTT. This sequence encodes CASSGDRASTGNTIYF.